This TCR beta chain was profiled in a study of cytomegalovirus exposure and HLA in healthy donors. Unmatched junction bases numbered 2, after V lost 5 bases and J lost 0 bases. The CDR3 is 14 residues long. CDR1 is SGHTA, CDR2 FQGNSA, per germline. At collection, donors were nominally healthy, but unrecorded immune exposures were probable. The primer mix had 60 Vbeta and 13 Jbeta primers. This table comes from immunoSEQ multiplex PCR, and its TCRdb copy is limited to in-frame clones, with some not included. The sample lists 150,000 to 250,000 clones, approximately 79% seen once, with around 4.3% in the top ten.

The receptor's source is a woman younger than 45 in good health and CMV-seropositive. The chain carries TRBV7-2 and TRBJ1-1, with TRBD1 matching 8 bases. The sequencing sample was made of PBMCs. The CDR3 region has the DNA TGTGCCAGCAGCGCGGACAGGGTGAACACTGAAGCTTTCTTT. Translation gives CASSADRVNTEAFF.